This TCR beta chain came from a study of shared clonotypes between healthy human individuals. Trimming pared 0 bases from V and 2 bases from J, leaving 10 bases between. The V gene's germline CDR1 is MGHRA and CDR2 YSYEKL. The CDR3 is 15 residues long. The assay ran at deep level. Profiling relied on immunoSEQ multiplex PCR, and the TCRdb table lists in-frame clones only, not all of them. Altogether under 2,000,000 clones are present, over 85% being singletons, with the ten largest covering more than 0.95%. Worth noting for this clone: Its antigen is still unknown.

CD45RO-negative, CCR7-positively selected cells formed the naive CD8 fraction, excluding terminally differentiated effector memory CD45RA+ cells. Findings of the study overall: For naive CD4 cells, 4% to 5% of clonotypes were shared across a few donors. Incomplete sequencing of sorted subsets was indicated by rarefaction despite large depth.

This TCR came from a man between 18 and 35 years old in good health. Sequenced input: naive CD8+ T cells sorted from blood. The rearrangement joins TRBV4-1 to TRBJ1-1; D unclear. DNA for the CDR3: TGCGCCAGCAGCCAAGAAGGCAGAATAAACACTGAAGCTTTCTTT. Amino acids: CASSQEGRINTEAFF.